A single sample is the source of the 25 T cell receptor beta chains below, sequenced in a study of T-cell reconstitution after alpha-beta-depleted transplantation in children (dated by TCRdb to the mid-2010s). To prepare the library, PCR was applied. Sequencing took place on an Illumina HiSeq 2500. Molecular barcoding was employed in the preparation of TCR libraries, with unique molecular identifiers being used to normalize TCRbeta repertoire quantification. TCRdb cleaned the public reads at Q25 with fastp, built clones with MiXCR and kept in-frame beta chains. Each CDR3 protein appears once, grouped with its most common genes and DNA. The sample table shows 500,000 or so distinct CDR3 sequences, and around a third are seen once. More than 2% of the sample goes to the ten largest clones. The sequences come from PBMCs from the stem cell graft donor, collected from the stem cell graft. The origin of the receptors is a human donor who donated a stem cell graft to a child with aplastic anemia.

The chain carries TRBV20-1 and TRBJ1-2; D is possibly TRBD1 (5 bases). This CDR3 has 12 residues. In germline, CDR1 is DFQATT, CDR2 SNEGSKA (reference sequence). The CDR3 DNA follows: TGCAGCGCAGCGGGGGGTGACTATGGCTACACCTTC. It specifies CSAAGGDYGYTF.

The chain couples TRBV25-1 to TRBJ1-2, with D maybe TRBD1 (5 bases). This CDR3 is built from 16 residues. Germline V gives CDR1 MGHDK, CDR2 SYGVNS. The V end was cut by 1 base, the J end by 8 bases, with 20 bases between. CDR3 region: CASSESGPTGTRGYTF. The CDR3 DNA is TGTGCCAGCAGTGAATCCGGGCCGACCGGGACTCGAGGCTACACCTTC.

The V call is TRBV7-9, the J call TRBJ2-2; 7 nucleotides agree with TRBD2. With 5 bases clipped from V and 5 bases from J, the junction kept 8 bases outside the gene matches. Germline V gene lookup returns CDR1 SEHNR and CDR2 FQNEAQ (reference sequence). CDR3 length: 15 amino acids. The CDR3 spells CASSRGAGITGELFF. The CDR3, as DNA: TGTGCCAGCAGCCGCGGAGCGGGAATAACCGGGGAGCTGTTTTTT.

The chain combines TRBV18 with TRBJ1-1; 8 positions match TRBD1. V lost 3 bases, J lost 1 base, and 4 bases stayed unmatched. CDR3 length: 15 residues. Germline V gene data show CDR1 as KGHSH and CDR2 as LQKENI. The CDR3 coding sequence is TGTGCCAGCTCACCCTGGACAGGGACGAACACTGAAGCTTTCTTT. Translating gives CASSPWTGTNTEAFF.

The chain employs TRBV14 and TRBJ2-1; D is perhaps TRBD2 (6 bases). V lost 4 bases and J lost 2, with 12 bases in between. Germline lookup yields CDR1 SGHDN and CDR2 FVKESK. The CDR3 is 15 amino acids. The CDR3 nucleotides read TGTGCCAGCAGCCGGGCGGGACTCCCCTACAATGAGCAGTTCTTC. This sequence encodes CASSRAGLPYNEQFF.

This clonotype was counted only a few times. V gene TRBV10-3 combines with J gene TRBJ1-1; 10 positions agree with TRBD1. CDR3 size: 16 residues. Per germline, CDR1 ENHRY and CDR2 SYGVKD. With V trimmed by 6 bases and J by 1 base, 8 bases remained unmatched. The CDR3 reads CAISSGQGKRNTEAFF. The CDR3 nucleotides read TGTGCCATCAGCTCGGGACAGGGGAAGAGGAACACTGAAGCTTTCTTT.

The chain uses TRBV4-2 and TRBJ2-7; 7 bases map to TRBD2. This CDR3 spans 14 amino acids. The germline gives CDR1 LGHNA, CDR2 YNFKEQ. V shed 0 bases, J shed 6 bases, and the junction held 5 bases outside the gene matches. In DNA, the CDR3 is TGTGCCAGCAGCCAAGATCGGATAGCGGGCGAGCAGTACTTC. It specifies CASSQDRIAGEQYF.

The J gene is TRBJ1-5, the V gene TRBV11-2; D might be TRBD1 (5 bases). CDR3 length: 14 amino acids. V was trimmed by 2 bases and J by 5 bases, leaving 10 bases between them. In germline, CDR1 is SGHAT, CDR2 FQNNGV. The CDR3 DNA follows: TGTGCCAGCAGCTTAAATATCAGGGATCAGCCCCAGCATTTT. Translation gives CASSLNIRDQPQHF.

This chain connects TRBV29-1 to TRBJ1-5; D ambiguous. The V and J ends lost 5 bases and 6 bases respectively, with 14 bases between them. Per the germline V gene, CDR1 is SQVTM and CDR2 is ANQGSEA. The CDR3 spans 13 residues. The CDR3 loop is CSVMGSEGQPQHF. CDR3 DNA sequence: TGCAGCGTTATGGGCTCGGAGGGTCAGCCCCAGCATTTT.

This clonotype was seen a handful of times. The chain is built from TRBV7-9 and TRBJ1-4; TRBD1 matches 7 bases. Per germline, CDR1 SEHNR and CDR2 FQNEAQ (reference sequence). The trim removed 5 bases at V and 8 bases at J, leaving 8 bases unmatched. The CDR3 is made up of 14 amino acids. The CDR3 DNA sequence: TGTGCCAGCAGCGTTGACAGGGTAGCAGAAAAACTGTTTTTT. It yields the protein CASSVDRVAEKLFF.

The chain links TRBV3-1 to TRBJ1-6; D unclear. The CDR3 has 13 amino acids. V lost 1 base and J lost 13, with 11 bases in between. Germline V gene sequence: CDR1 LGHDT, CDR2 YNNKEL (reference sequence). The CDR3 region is CASSQVGPGPLHF. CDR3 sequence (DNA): TGTGCCAGCAGCCAAGTTGGACCGGGGCCCCTCCACTTT. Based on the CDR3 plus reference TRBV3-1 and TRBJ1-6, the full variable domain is DTAVSQTPKYLVTQMGNDKSIKCEQNLGHDTMYWYKQDSKKFLKIMFSYNNKELIINETVPNRFSPKSPDKAHLNLHINSLELGDSAVYFCASSQVGPGPLHFGNGTRLTVT.

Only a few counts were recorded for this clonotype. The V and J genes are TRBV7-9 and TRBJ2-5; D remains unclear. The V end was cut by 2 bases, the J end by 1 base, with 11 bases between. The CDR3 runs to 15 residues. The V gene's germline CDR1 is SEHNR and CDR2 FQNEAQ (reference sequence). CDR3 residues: CASSLYVTGQETQYF. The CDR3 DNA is TGTGCCAGCAGCTTATACGTGACCGGCCAAGAGACCCAGTACTTC.

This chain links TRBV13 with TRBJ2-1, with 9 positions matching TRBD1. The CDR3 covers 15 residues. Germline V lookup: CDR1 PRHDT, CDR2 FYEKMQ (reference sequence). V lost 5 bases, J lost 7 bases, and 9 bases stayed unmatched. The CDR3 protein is CASSGTGQGGNEQFF. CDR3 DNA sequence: TGTGCCAGCAGCGGAACGGGACAGGGCGGGAATGAGCAGTTCTTC. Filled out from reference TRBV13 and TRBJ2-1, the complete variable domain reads AAGVIQSPRHLIKEKRETATLKCYPIPRHDTVYWYQQGPGQDPQFLISFYEKMQSDKGSIPDRFSAQQFSDYHSELNMSSLELGDSALYFCASSGTGQGGNEQFFGPGTRLTVL.

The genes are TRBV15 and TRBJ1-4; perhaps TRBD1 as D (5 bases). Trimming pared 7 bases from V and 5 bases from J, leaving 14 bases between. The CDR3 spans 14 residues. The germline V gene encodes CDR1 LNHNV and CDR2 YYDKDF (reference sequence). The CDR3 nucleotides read TGTGCCACCACTTACCCGGGGCCGAATGAAAAACTGTTTTTT. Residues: CATTYPGPNEKLFF.

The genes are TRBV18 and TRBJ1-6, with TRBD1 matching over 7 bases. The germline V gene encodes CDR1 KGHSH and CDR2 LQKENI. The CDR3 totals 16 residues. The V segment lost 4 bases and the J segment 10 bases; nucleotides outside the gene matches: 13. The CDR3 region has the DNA TGTGCCAGCTCACAATCGCCGGGAGGGGGCAAATCACCCCTCCACTTT. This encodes CASSQSPGGGKSPLHF.

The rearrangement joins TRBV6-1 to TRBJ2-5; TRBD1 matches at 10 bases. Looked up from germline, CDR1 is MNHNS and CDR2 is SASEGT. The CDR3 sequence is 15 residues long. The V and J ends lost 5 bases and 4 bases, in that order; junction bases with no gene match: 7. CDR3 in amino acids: CASSPDRGRGETQYF. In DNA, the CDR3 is TGTGCCAGCAGTCCAGACAGGGGGCGCGGAGAGACCCAGTACTTC.

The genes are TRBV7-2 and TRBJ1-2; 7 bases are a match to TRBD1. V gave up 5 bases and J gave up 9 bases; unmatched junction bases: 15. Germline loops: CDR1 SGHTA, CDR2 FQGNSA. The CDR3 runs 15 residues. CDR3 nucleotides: TGTGCCAGCAGCCAACGACAGGGCGTCCCCGGGAGCTACACCTTC. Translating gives CASSQRQGVPGSYTF.

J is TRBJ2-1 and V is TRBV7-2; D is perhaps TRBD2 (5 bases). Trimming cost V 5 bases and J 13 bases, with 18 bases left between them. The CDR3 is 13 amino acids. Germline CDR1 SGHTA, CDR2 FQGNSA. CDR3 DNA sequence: TGTGCCAGCAGCCTGGTGGTAAGGGAGTTACAGTTCTTC. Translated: CASSLVVRELQFF.

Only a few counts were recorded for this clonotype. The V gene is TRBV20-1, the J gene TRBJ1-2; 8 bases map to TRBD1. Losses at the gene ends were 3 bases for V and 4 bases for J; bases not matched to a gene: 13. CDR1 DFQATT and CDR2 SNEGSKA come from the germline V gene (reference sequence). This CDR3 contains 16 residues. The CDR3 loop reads CSARRTGTSASYGYTF. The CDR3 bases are TGCAGTGCTAGGAGGACAGGGACCTCCGCGAGCTATGGCTACACCTTC.

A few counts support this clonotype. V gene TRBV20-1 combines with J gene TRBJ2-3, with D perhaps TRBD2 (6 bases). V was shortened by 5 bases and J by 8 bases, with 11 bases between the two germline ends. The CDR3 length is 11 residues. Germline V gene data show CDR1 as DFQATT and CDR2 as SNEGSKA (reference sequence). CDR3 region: CSASHGGTQYF. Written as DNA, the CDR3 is TGCAGTGCTTCCCACGGGGGTACGCAGTATTTT.

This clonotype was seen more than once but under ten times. This CDR3 is CASSQTGGGAQYF. As DNA, the CDR3 is TGTGCCAGCAGCCAGACAGGGGGTGGGGCGCAGTATTTT. This chain uses TRBV7-2 with TRBJ2-3, with 9 positions matching TRBD1. Losses at the gene ends were 5 bases for V and 10 bases for J; bases not matched to a gene: 7. Germline lookup yields CDR1 SGHTA and CDR2 FQGNSA. This CDR3 contains 13 residues.

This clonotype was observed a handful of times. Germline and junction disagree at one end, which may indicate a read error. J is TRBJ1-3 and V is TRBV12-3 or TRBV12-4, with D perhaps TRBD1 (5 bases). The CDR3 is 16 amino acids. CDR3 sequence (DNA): TGTGCCAGCAGCTTAGCTGGTCAGGGCGTTGGAAACACCATATATTTT. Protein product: CASSLAGQGVGNTIYF.

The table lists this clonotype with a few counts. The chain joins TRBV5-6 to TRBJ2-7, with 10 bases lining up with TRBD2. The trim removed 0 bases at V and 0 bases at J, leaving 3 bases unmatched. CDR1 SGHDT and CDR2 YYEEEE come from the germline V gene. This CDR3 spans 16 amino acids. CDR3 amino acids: CASSLGTSGRSYEQYV. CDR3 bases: TGTGCCAGCAGCTTGGGGACTAGCGGCCGCTCCTACGAGCAGTACGTC.

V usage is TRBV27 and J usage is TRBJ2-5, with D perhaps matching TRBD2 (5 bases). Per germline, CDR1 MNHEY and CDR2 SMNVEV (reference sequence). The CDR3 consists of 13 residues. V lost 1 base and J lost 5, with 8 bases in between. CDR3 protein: CASSLLGEETQYF. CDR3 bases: TGTGCCAGCAGTTTATTGGGAGAGGAGACCCAGTACTTC.

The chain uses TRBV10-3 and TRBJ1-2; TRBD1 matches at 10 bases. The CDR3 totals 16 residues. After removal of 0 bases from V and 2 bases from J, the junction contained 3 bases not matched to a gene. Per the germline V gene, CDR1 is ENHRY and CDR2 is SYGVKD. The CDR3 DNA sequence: TGTGCCATCAGTGAGTCTGAGGACAGGGGGAACTATGGCTACACCTTC. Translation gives CAISESEDRGNYGYTF.